The rows below give T cell receptor beta chains drawn from one sample of a study of long-term antiretroviral therapy in people with HIV. The method was immunoSEQ multiplex PCR; TCRdb's version includes in-frame clones alone and lacks a portion of them. The sample contains 15,000 or so clones, 88% of which appear only once. The specimen comprised unsorted PBMCs, sampled 6.2 years after starting antiretroviral therapy. The receptor set was obtained from a man in his forties with HIV. The CDR3 runs from the conserved cysteine through the conserved F or W. D genes are given only for firm matches. Rows may omit the clone size; those that give it use once, few, many or a size class.

cdr3_nt	cdr3_aa	clone_size	j_call	d_call	v_call
TGTGCCAGCAGCTTGACGGACAGGGGGGCTAGCACTGAAGCTTTCTTT	CASSLTDRGASTEAFF	once	TRBJ1-1	TRBD1	TRBV11-2
TGTGCCAGCAGTTTAGTAAGCGGAAGCTACGAGCAGTACTTC	CASSLVSGSYEQYF	.	TRBJ2-7	.	TRBV27
TGTGCCAGCAGTTGTCCGGGACGAAGCAAATACTGGGTGATGTACGAGCAGTACTTC	CASSCPGRSKYWVMYEQYF	.	TRBJ2-7	.	TRBV27
TGCAGCGTTGGTCATGGACAGACAGAGACCCAGTACTTC	CSVGHGQTETQYF	.	TRBJ2-5	.	TRBV29-1
TGTGCCAGCAGCTTAGAGGGTAGCGGGAGGGTATACGAGCAGTACTTC	CASSLEGSGRVYEQYF	few	TRBJ2-7	TRBD2	TRBV7-2
TGTGCCAGCAGCTTTAAGGCAGGGAACTCCTACGAGCAGTACTTC	CASSFKAGNSYEQYF	.	TRBJ2-7	.	TRBV11-2
TGTGCCAGCAGCTTGGAGGGACAGGTGACTTTCTACGAGCAGTACTTC	CASSLEGQVTFYEQYF	.	TRBJ2-7	TRBD1	TRBV5-4
TGCAGCGTTGACACTAGCGGCAGCTCCTACGAGCAGTACTTC	CSVDTSGSSYEQYF	.	TRBJ2-7	TRBD2	TRBV29-1
TGTGCCAGCAGTAGGACAAAGGGGTACAATGAGCAGTTCTTC	CASSRTKGYNEQFF	.	TRBJ2-1	.	TRBV6-5
TGTGCCAGCAGCCCCACAGGAGAGCAGTACTTC	CASSPTGEQYF	.	TRBJ2-7	.	TRBV11-2
TGTGCCAGTAGACCTTCTACCTCCTACGAGCAGTACTTC	CASRPSTSYEQYF	.	TRBJ2-7	.	TRBV19
TGTGCCATCAAGAAAGACCTGAGGGACACTGAAGCTTTCTTT	CAIKKDLRDTEAFF	.	TRBJ1-1	.	TRBV10-3
TGTGCCAGCAGGGCCGTACATGAGACCTATGGCTACACCTTC	CASRAVHETYGYTF	.	TRBJ1-2	.	TRBV28
TGCAGCGTTGGGACAGGAAATAGCAATCAGCCCCAGCATTTT	CSVGTGNSNQPQHF	.	TRBJ1-5	TRBD1	TRBV29-1
TGTGCCAGCAGTTTATTGGGGCAGGACGAGCAGTACTTC	CASSLLGQDEQYF	.	TRBJ2-7	.	TRBV27